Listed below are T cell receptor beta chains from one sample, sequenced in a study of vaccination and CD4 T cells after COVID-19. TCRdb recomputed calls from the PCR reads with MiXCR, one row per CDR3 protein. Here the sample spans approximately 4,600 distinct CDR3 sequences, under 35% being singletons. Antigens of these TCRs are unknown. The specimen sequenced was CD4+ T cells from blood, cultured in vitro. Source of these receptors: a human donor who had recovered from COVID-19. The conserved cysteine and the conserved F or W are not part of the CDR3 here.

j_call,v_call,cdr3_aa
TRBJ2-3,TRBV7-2,ASSLWGTTQY
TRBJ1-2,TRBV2,ASSDRDRYGYT
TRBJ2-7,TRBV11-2,ASSLTSEVTYEQY
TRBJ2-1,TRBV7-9,ASSPPALADFNEQF
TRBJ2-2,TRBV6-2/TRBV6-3,ASSCDGANTGELF
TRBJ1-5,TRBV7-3,ASSLGVYSNQPQH
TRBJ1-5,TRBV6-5,ASSYTGGNQPQH
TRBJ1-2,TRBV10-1,ASSSGQGDPYGYT
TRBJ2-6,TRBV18,ASSRQGSGANVLT
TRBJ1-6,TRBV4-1,ASSQSNYNSPLH